Each of the 6 T cell receptor beta chains below was sequenced from the same sample in a study of CD8 T cells in Susac syndrome. It was with random hexamers that about 0.45 to 1 ug RNA was reverse transcribed. Via MiXCR, TCRdb re-called the immunoSEQ multiplex PCR reads, giving one row per CDR3 protein. The data show 150,000 to 200,000 distinct CDR3 sequences, around 93% seen once. Source material: CD4+ T cells from PBMCs. Source of these receptors: a human donor with multiple sclerosis.

This chain links TRBV5-1 with TRBJ2-5, with 7 bases matching TRBD1. CDR1 is SGHRS, CDR2 YFSETQ, per germline. Trimming at V came to 3 bases and at J to 5 bases, leaving 7 bases not matched to a gene. The CDR3 covers 14 residues. This CDR3 is CASSSTTGSETQYF. CDR3 bases: TGCGCCAGCAGCTCAACGACAGGGAGCGAGACCCAGTACTTC.

The rearrangement uses TRBV19 and TRBJ1-1; no reliable D call. Germline V gives CDR1 LNHDA, CDR2 SQIVND (reference sequence). The CDR3 is 14 amino acids. Trimming took 3 bases from V and 1 from J, leaving 9 bases between them. The CDR3 region is CASSITVSNTEAFF. In nucleotides, the CDR3 is TGTGCCAGTAGTATCACAGTATCGAACACTGAAGCTTTCTTT.

This sequence joins TRBV9 and TRBJ2-7; D not resolved. The V gene lost 3 bases and the J gene lost 3 bases, with 10 bases spanning the gap. CDR1 and CDR2 from the germline V gene are SGDLS and YYNGEE. This CDR3 is built from 13 residues. The CDR3 DNA reads as TGTGCCAGCAGCGAGTCCCTTGGCTACGAGCAGTACTTC. Translation gives CASSESLGYEQYF.

This chain uses TRBV27 with TRBJ1-2; 7 nucleotides line up with TRBD1. Germline trimming cut 0 bases from V and 0 bases from J; bases unmatched to any gene: 4. CDR3 size: 16 residues. From germline, CDR1 is MNHEY and CDR2 SMNVEV (reference sequence). The CDR3 loop is CASSLSKGAANYGYTF. CDR3 sequence (DNA): TGTGCCAGCAGTTTATCGAAGGGGGCGGCTAACTATGGCTACACCTTC.

The chain is built from TRBV2 and TRBJ2-7; TRBD1 or TRBD2 may be the D gene (5 bases each). Trimming shortened V by 4 bases and J by 7 bases, and 8 bases separated the two germline ends. Germline V gene data show CDR1 as SNHLY and CDR2 as FYNNEI. The CDR3 has 11 residues. The CDR3 DNA reads TGTGCCAGCAGTGTCTGGGGGGAGCAGTACTTC. As protein: CASSVWGEQYF.

J is TRBJ2-7 and V is TRBV6-2 or TRBV6-3; 9 bases map to TRBD2. Germline V gene sequence: CDR1 MNHEY, CDR2 SVGEGT. The length of the CDR3 is 14 residues. J gave up 5 bases and V 1 base, and 3 bases lay outside the gene matches. The CDR3 sequence: CASSYLAGENEQYF. CDR3 nucleotide sequence: TGTGCCAGCAGTTACTTAGCGGGAGAAAACGAGCAGTACTTC.